This record covers a single T cell receptor beta chain. Under the authors' procedure: Nucleated cell number was recorded as an estimate derived from reference gene primer amplification. The table came from immunoSEQ multiplex PCR; TCRdb's copy has only in-frame clones and leaves some out. The DNA gave D and trimming, while V, J and clone size come from that table. In the table there are around 100,000 clones, roughly 90% of which are singletons. These data come from a study of blood T cell repertoires in COVID-19. About the research overall: COVID-19 samples from acute and convalescent phases originated in the United States, Italy and Spain. T cells, B-cell-depleted T cells, or PBMCs provided the cDNA or gDNA that served as material.

Germline CDR1 reads SGHRS; CDR2 reads YFSETQ. The V gene end was trimmed by 6 bases and the J gene end by 3 bases; junction bases not matched to a gene: 7. This CDR3 contains 15 residues. The origin of this receptor is a woman in her sixties or seventies with acute or convalescent COVID-19. The J gene is TRBJ2-7, the V gene TRBV5-1; TRBD1 matches at 12 bases. Material: peripheral blood. CDR3: CASTGTGGAIYEQYF. The CDR3 DNA is TGCGCCAGCACCGGGACAGGGGGCGCGATCTACGAGCAGTACTTC. Filled out from reference TRBV5-1 and TRBJ2-7, the complete variable domain reads KAGVTQTPRYLIKTRGQQVTLSCSPISGHRSVSWYQQTPGQGLQFLFEYFSETQRNKGNFPGRFSGRQFSNSRSEMNVSTLELGDSALYLCASTGTGGAIYEQYFGPGTRLTVT.